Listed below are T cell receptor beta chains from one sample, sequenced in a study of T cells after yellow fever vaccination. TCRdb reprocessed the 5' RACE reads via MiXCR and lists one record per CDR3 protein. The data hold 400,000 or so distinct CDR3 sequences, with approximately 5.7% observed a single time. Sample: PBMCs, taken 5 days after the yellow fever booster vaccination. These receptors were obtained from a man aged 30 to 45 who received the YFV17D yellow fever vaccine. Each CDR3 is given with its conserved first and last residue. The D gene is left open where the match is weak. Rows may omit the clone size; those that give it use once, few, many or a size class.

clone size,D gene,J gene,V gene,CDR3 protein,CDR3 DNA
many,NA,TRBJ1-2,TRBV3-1,CASSPGTPHGGYTF,TGTGCCAGCAGCCCTGGGACACCCCACGGTGGCTACACCTTC
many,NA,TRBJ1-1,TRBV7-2,CASSLAWQNTEAFF,TGTGCCAGCAGCTTAGCCTGGCAGAACACTGAAGCTTTCTTT
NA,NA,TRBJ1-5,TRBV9,CASSPSAGLSNQPQHF,TGTGCCAGCAGCCCAAGCGCCGGGCTGAGCAATCAGCCCCAGCATTTT
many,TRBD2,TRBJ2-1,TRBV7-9,CASSLAGGPRSNEQFF,TGTGCCAGCAGCTTAGCGGGAGGGCCAAGGAGCAATGAGCAGTTCTTC
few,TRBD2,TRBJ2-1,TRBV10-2,CASSPAREAHEQFF,TGCGCCAGCAGTCCCGCGCGGGAGGCGCATGAGCAGTTCTTC
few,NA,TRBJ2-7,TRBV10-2,CASSDLTVDFYEQYF,TGCGCCAGCAGTGATTTGACAGTGGACTTTTACGAGCAGTACTTC
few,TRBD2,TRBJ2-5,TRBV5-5,CASSLGVAGGQETQYF,TGTGCCAGCAGCTTGGGGGTAGCGGGAGGCCAAGAGACCCAGTACTTC
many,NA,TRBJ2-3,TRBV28,CASGGGTSTDTQYF,TGTGCCAGCGGGGGCGGGACAAGCACAGATACGCAGTATTTT
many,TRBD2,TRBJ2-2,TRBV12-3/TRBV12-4,CASLWGGGTGELFF,TGTGCCAGCCTATGGGGGGGTGGGACCGGGGAGCTGTTTTTT
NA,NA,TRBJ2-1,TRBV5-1,CASSSGTANNEQFF,TGCGCCAGCAGCTCCGGGACTGCAAACAATGAGCAGTTCTTC
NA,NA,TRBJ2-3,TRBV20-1,CSAPRPDTQYF,TGCAGTGCTCCCCGCCCAGATACGCAGTATTTT
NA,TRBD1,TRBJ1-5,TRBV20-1,CCARDSLTGGDQPQHF,TGCTGTGCTAGAGATTCCCTGACAGGGGGCGATCAGCCCCAGCATTTT
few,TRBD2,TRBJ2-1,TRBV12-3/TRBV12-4,CASSLSAGGQFF,TGTGCCAGCAGTTTGTCGGCGGGAGGGCAGTTCTTC
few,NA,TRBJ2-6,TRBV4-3,CASSQVTGSSSGANVLTF,TGCGCCAGCAGCCAAGTGACCGGGAGCTCGTCCGGGGCCAACGTCCTGACTTTC
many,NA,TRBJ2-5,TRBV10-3,CAISAGPGETQYF,TGTGCCATCAGTGCCGGCCCGGGGGAGACCCAGTACTTC
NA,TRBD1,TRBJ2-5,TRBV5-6,CASSIWTGRSQETQYF,TGTGCCAGCAGCATCTGGACAGGAAGGAGCCAAGAGACCCAGTACTTC
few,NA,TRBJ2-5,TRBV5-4,CASSSGRDQETQYF,TGTGCCAGCAGCTCTGGGCGGGACCAAGAGACCCAGTACTTC
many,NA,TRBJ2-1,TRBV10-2,CASSVLAIYNEQFF,TGCGCCAGCAGTGTTCTTGCGATCTACAATGAGCAGTTCTTC
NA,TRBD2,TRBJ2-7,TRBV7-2,CASSLGRTSYEQYF,TGTGCCAGCAGCTTAGGACGGACTAGCTACGAGCAGTACTTC
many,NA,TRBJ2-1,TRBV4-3,CASSQGGLSHEQFF,TGCGCCAGCAGCCAGGGAGGACTAAGCCATGAGCAGTTCTTC
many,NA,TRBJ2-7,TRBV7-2,CASSRLVASSYEQYF,TGTGCCAGCAGCCGTTTGGTGGCAAGCTCCTACGAGCAGTACTTC
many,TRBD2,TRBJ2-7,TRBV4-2,CASSRPGLAEYEQYF,TGTGCCAGCAGCCGACCGGGACTAGCGGAGTACGAGCAGTACTTC
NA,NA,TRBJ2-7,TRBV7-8,CASSSQGHSYEQYF,TGTGCCAGCAGCTCGCAGGGGCACTCCTACGAGCAGTACTTC
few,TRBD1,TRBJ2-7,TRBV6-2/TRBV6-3,CATGDRIYEQYF,TGTGCCACCGGGGACAGGATCTACGAGCAGTACTTC
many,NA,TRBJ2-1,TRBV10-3,CAIRDQGLDYYNEQFF,TGTGCCATCAGGGACCAGGGACTTGATTACTACAATGAGCAGTTCTTC
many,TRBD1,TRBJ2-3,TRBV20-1,CSGQQGSTDTQYF,TGCAGTGGACAACAGGGGAGCACAGATACGCAGTATTTT
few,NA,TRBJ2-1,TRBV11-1,CASSSLTHYNEQFF,TGTGCCAGCAGCTCTCTCACTCATTACAATGAGCAGTTCTTC
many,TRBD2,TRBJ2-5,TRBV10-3,CAISESAGVVETQYF,TGTGCCATCAGTGAGTCCGCGGGAGTCGTCGAGACCCAGTACTTC
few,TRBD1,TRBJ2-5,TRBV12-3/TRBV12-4,CASSEGASMGETQYF,TGTGCCAGCAGTGAGGGGGCTAGTATGGGGGAGACCCAGTACTTC
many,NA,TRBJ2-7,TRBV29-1,CSAQEGVEQYF,TGCAGCGCCCAAGAGGGGGTCGAGCAGTACTTC
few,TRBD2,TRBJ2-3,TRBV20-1,CSATPGRRTSGTTDTQYF,TGCAGTGCTACCCCGGGACGGCGGACTAGCGGGACTACAGATACGCAGTATTTT
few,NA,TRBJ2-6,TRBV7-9,CASSLLRQSSGANVLTF,TGTGCCAGCAGCTTACTTCGGCAATCCTCTGGGGCCAACGTCCTGACTTTC
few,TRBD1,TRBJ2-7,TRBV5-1,CASSLRTGVVEQYF,TGCGCCAGCAGCTTGAGAACAGGGGTTGTCGAGCAGTACTTC
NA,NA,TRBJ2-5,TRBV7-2,CASRAGTLETQYF,TGTGCCAGCAGGGCAGGGACCCTGGAGACCCAGTACTTC
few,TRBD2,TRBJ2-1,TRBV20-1,CSAIGRPGTSGRAPLYNEQFF,TGCAGTGCTATAGGACGGCCCGGGACTAGCGGGAGGGCCCCATTATACAATGAGCAGTTCTTC
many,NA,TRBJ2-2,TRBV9,CASSVSQGWGAGELFF,TGTGCCAGCAGCGTTTCACAGGGCTGGGGTGCCGGGGAGCTGTTTTTT
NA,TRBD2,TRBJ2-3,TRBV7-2,CASSSALAGGPDTQYF,TGTGCCAGCAGCTCAGCCCTAGCGGGAGGGCCAGATACGCAGTATTTT
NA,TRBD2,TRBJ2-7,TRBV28,CASSLAGGLSSYEQYF,TGTGCCAGCAGTTTAGCGGGAGGCCTCAGCTCCTACGAGCAGTACTTC
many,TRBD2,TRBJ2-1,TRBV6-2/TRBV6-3,CASSLPGGEQFF,TGTGCCAGCAGCCTACCCGGGGGGGAGCAGTTCTTC
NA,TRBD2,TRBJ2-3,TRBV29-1,CSEDSGSVADTQYF,TGCAGCGAAGATAGCGGGAGTGTGGCAGATACGCAGTATTTT